The next 20 T cell receptor beta chains were all read from a single sample in a study of glioma-infiltrating T cells. TCR alpha and beta CDR3 regions were amplified from RNA using iRepertoire nested multiplex PCR. TCRdb reanalysed the multiplex PCR reads using MiXCR and keeps one entry per CDR3 protein. This sample has some 180,000 distinct CDR3 sequences; over 30% occur once, and the top ten carry 20%. Sequencing was performed on glioma tissue, nonneoplastic brain tissue, or PBMCs (not recorded which). The receptors here all came from a human donor with low-grade glioma or glioblastoma, undergoing nonglioma brain surgery, or in good health (not recorded which).

This chain links TRBV19 with TRBJ2-7; 8 bases map to TRBD2. The germline V gene encodes CDR1 LNHDA and CDR2 SQIVND (reference sequence). V was pared by 3 bases and J by 4 bases, with 8 bases of the junction left unmatched. The CDR3 runs to 15 residues. The CDR3 nucleotides read TGTGCCAGTAGTATCCAAGCGGGAGTTCAGTACGAGCAGTACTTC. It yields the protein CASSIQAGVQYEQYF.

This clonotype was counted many times. The DNA for the CDR3 is TGCAGTGCTAGAGTAGCGGGGGCAAGGGAGGGCTACACCTTC. It translates to CSARVAGAREGYTF. The chain has TRBV20-1 and TRBJ1-2, with D maybe TRBD1 (6 bases). Germline V CDR1 and CDR2: DFQATT, SNEGSKA (reference sequence). The CDR3 loop spans 14 amino acids. Trimming removed 1 base from V and 8 bases from J, with 17 bases in between.

This clonotype was picked up many times. The chain recombines TRBV7-9 with TRBJ2-7; weak D call: TRBD2 (6 bases). Germline CDR1 reads SEHNR; CDR2 reads FQNEAQ (reference sequence). Trimming cost V 2 bases and J 4 bases, with 12 bases left between them. CDR3 length equals 14 residues. The CDR3 coding sequence is TGTGCCAGCAGCTTAAACTCAGGGAGGTACGAGCAGTACTTC. Protein: CASSLNSGRYEQYF.

The V and J genes are TRBV6-5 and TRBJ2-1, with 9 bases aligning to TRBD2. The CDR3 contains 15 residues. V shed 5 bases, J shed 8 bases, and the junction held 10 bases outside the gene matches. Germline CDR1 and CDR2: MNHEY and SVGAGI. The CDR3 protein is CASSPISGSPHEQFF. DNA of the CDR3: TGTGCCAGCAGTCCCATTAGCGGGAGCCCCCATGAGCAGTTCTTC.

This clonotype was seen a few times. The gene calls are TRBV29-1 and TRBJ2-7, with TRBD2 matching over 7 bases. CDR1 is SQVTM, CDR2 ANQGSEA, per germline. The V and J ends lost 2 bases and 4 bases, in that order; junction bases with no gene match: 8. The CDR3 has 14 amino acids. CDR3 amino acids: CSVELGASGYEQYF. The CDR3 region has the DNA TGCAGCGTTGAACTCGGCGCTAGCGGTTACGAGCAGTACTTC.

This sequence joins TRBV7-2 and TRBJ2-7; TRBD1 agrees at 8 bases. Germline CDR1 and CDR2: SGHTA and FQGNSA. Trimming at V came to 6 bases and at J to 3 bases, leaving 10 bases not matched to a gene. CDR3 length: 15 amino acids. CDR3 loop: CASSYSTTGGYEQYF. DNA for the CDR3: TGTGCCAGCAGTTACTCCACTACAGGGGGCTACGAGCAGTACTTC.

This clonotype came up many times. The J gene is TRBJ2-7, the V gene TRBV6-2 or TRBV6-3; 7 bases match TRBD2. In germline, CDR1 is MNHEY, CDR2 SVGEGT. The CDR3 totals 14 residues. The trim removed 4 bases at V and 6 bases at J, leaving 9 bases unmatched. The CDR3 DNA sequence: TGTGCCAGCAGTTCCCTCGGACTAGTCACCGAGCAGTACTTC. Amino acid sequence: CASSSLGLVTEQYF.

J is TRBJ2-7 and V is TRBV30; weak D call: TRBD1 (6 bases). Germline-derived CDR1 and CDR2 are GTSNPN and SVGIG (reference sequence). V gave up 5 bases and J gave up 2 bases, with 10 bases separating them. The CDR3 has 12 residues. CDR3 in amino acids: CAWEDSTYEQYF. CDR3 DNA: TGTGCCTGGGAGGACAGTACCTACGAGCAGTACTTC.

About this clonotype itself: The CDR3 end shows no conserved phenylalanine or tryptophan, and so a read error is likely. The DNA is left out, because the CDR3 cannot be placed on it with certainty; the CDR3 is given as TCRdb lists it. The chain joins TRBV27 to TRBJ2-7; the table gives TRBD1 as D, unverified against the DNA. Germline CDR1 and CDR2: MNHEY and SMNVEV (reference sequence). The CDR3 spans 15 residues, counting both ends. CDR3 sequence: CASSLRGDVPHEQYS.

This clonotype was counted ten times or more. J is TRBJ2-1 and V is TRBV27; D unclear. The CDR3 is 13 residues long. CDR1 MNHEY and CDR2 SMNVEV come from the germline V gene (reference sequence). Trimming took 3 bases from V and 4 from J, leaving 7 bases between them. In nucleotides, the CDR3 is TGTGCCAGCAGTTTGACCTTGTACAATGAGCAGTTCTTC. This sequence encodes CASSLTLYNEQFF.

V and J are TRBV29-1 and TRBJ2-3; TRBD1 agrees at 9 bases. Germline CDR1 and CDR2: SQVTM and ANQGSEA. This CDR3 has 15 residues. V was pared by 4 bases and J by 0 bases, with 5 bases of the junction left unmatched. The DNA of the CDR3 is TGCAGCGTTGCAACAGGGGGCACAAGCACAGATACGCAGTATTTT. Encoded protein: CSVATGGTSTDTQYF.

V usage is TRBV4-1 and J usage is TRBJ2-5; D is possibly TRBD1 (6 bases). From germline, CDR1 is MGHRA and CDR2 YSYEKL. The CDR3 extends over 18 amino acids. V shed 0 bases and J shed 5 bases, with 22 bases lying between them. DNA for the CDR3: TGCGCCAGCAGCCAAGAGGAGGTCGGTCAGGGGATTGAGGAGACCCAGTACTTC. Protein product: CASSQEEVGQGIEETQYF.

To note about this clonotype: A much larger clone is a single base away; this may be a read error. Here the CDR3 reads CSVYGDIEAFF. The CDR3 coding sequence is TGCAGCGTTTACGGCGATATTGAAGCTTTCTTT. The genes are TRBV29-1 and TRBJ1-1; D is unresolved. Germline CDR1 reads SQVTM; CDR2 reads ANQGSEA. The germline V and J ends were trimmed by 5 bases and 7 bases, with 11 bases remaining between them. This CDR3 has 11 amino acids.

The V and J genes are TRBV20-1 and TRBJ2-7; 10 positions agree with TRBD2. The CDR3 is 14 residues long. Trimming cost V 1 base and J 5 bases; bases outside gene matches: 5. Germline lookup yields CDR1 DFQATT and CDR2 SNEGSKA (reference sequence). CDR3 sequence (DNA): TGCAGTGCTAGAGTAGTAGCGGGAGGCAACGAGCAGTACTTC. Translating it yields CSARVVAGGNEQYF.

V is TRBV5-1 and J is TRBJ2-5; D is unclear. The germline gives CDR1 SGHRS, CDR2 YFSETQ. Trimming stripped 2 bases from V and 5 bases from J, with 13 bases between. The CDR3 totals 14 residues. The CDR3 DNA reads as TGCGCCAGCAGCTTTAATCGATTCGAGGAGACCCAGTACTTC. As protein: CASSFNRFEETQYF.

This clonotype was seen at least ten times. This chain connects TRBV3-1 to TRBJ1-2; D possibly corresponds to TRBD1 (5 bases). The CDR3 runs to 16 residues. Germline lookup yields CDR1 LGHDT and CDR2 YNNKEL (reference sequence). Trimming took off 4 bases at V and 1 base at J, with 16 bases between the two ends. The CDR3 DNA reads as TGTGCCAGCAGCCCAGTCCTCCGACAGCATAACTATGGCTACACCTTC. Translating gives CASSPVLRQHNYGYTF.

This clonotype was counted ten times or more. The gene calls are TRBV7-8 and TRBJ2-1; 7 bases align to TRBD2. The CDR3 has 13 amino acids. Germline lookup yields CDR1 SGHVS and CDR2 FQNEAQ. The CDR3 loop reads CATGTTIYNEQFF. For the CDR3, the DNA is TGTGCTACCGGGACTACAATCTACAATGAGCAGTTCTTC.

A single count supports this clonotype. The rearrangement links TRBV11-1 to TRBJ2-1, with D maybe TRBD2 (5 bases). Between the trimmed V and J ends, which lost 6 bases and 5 bases, there was a span of 14 bases. The length of the CDR3 is 14 residues. Germline-derived CDR1 and CDR2 are SGHAT and FQDESV (reference sequence). CDR3 in amino acids: CASSHIATNNEQFF. The CDR3 nucleotides are TGTGCCAGCAGTCACATAGCGACGAACAATGAGCAGTTCTTC. Using reference TRBV11-1 and TRBJ2-1 for the parts outside the CDR3, the full variable domain is EAEVAQSPRYKITEKSQAVAFWCDPISGHATLYWYRQILGQGPELLVQFQDESVVDDSQLPKDRFSAERLKGVDSTLKIQPAELGDSAMYLCASSHIATNNEQFFGPGTRLTVL.

This clonotype was found many times. This chain links TRBV7-8 with TRBJ2-1, with D possibly being TRBD2 (6 bases). Trimming took off 5 bases at V and 1 base at J, with 12 bases between the two ends. Germline V gene data show CDR1 as SGHVS and CDR2 as FQNEAQ. The CDR3 consists of 15 residues. The CDR3 DNA sequence: TGTGCCAGCAGCACCAGCGGACTATCCTACAATGAGCAGTTCTTC. The encoded protein is CASSTSGLSYNEQFF.

This clonotype was detected ten times or more. The rearrangement joins TRBV7-2 to TRBJ2-7; D perhaps matches TRBD2 (6 bases). Germline CDR1 and CDR2: SGHTA and FQGNSA. The CDR3 contains 15 residues. V was cut by 1 base and J by 2 bases, with 12 bases left in between. The CDR3 DNA is TGTGCCAGCAGCTTAGGCGGGACGACCACCTACGAGCAGTACTTC. It encodes CASSLGGTTTYEQYF. Drawing the rest from reference TRBV7-2 and TRBJ2-7, the complete variable domain is GAGVSQSPSNKVTEKGKDVELRCDPISGHTALYWYRQSLGQGLEFLIYFQGNSAPDKSGLPSDRFSAERTGGSVSTLTIQRTQQEDSAVYLCASSLGGTTTYEQYFGPGTRLTVT.